These 7 T cell receptor beta chains share one sample of origin, sequenced in a study of blood T cell repertoires in COVID-19. Profiled with immunoSEQ multiplex PCR; TCRdb holds only in-frame clones, not every one. The sample records 200,000 to 250,000 clones, 86% being singletons. The specimen was peripheral blood. The receptors here all came from a woman aged 45-65 years with COVID-19, enrolled during active disease.

The chain combines TRBV9 with TRBJ2-5, with TRBD1 matching 11 bases. V lost 5 bases, J lost 5 bases, and 8 bases stayed unmatched. The CDR3 is 15 amino acids. From germline, CDR1 is SGDLS and CDR2 YYNGEE. CDR3 coding DNA: TGTGCCAGCAGTCCCGGACAGGGGGCGCGGGAGACCCAGTACTTC. This sequence encodes CASSPGQGARETQYF.

The chain employs TRBV3-1 (or the pseudogene TRBV3-2) and TRBJ2-7; maybe TRBD1 (5 bases). This CDR3 comprises 16 residues. Germline V lookup: CDR1 LGHDT, CDR2 YNNKEL (reference sequence). Trimming took off 4 bases at V and 5 bases at J, with 21 bases between the two ends. CDR3 sequence: CASSPGRKAGNNEQYF. The DNA for the CDR3 is TGTGCCAGCAGCCCCGGTAGGAAGGCAGGGAACAACGAGCAGTACTTC.

The chain employs TRBV6-4 and TRBJ1-1; 7 bases map to TRBD1. Germline values: CDR1 MRHNA, CDR2 SNTAGT. The CDR3 is made up of 13 amino acids. V lost 5 bases to trimming and J lost 4 bases; unmatched junction nucleotides: 4. Here the CDR3 reads CASSSTGTTEAFF. CDR3 DNA: TGTGCCAGCAGTTCGACAGGGACCACTGAAGCTTTCTTT.

The CDR3 reads CASSDSGDGHYGYTF. The DNA for the CDR3 is TGTGCCAGCAGTGATTCAGGGGACGGACACTATGGCTACACCTTC. This sequence joins TRBV6-1 and TRBJ1-2; a possible D gene is TRBD1 (6 bases). This CDR3 has 15 amino acids. V was trimmed by 3 bases and J by 3 bases, leaving 14 bases between them. The germline V gene encodes CDR1 MNHNS and CDR2 SASEGT.

The V call is TRBV7-2, the J call TRBJ1-2; 9 bases map to TRBD1. V gave up 5 bases and J gave up 1 base; unmatched junction bases: 5. Germline CDR1 reads SGHTA; CDR2 reads FQGNSA. The CDR3 extends over 15 amino acids. This CDR3 reads CASSTGTGHNYGYTF. The CDR3 DNA is TGTGCCAGCAGCACCGGGACAGGGCATAACTATGGCTACACCTTC.

V usage is TRBV19 and J usage is TRBJ1-1; perhaps TRBD1 as D (5 bases). Germline values: CDR1 LNHDA, CDR2 SQIVND (reference sequence). Between the trimmed V and J ends, which lost 7 bases and 10 bases, there was a span of 22 bases. The CDR3 has 14 residues. The CDR3 nucleotides are TGTGCCAGTAAGCACGGGGGGGAAGGAGGAGGAGCTTTCTTT. Residues: CASKHGGEGGGAFF.

The chain uses TRBV19 and TRBJ2-1; 7 bases align to TRBD1. CDR1 LNHDA and CDR2 SQIVND come from the germline V gene (reference sequence). J gave up 9 bases and V 3 bases, and 8 bases lay outside the gene matches. The CDR3 extends over 14 amino acids. The CDR3 bases are TGTGCCAGTAGTATGTGGCAGGGGGACGTTGAGCAGTTCTTC. Amino acid sequence: CASSMWQGDVEQFF.